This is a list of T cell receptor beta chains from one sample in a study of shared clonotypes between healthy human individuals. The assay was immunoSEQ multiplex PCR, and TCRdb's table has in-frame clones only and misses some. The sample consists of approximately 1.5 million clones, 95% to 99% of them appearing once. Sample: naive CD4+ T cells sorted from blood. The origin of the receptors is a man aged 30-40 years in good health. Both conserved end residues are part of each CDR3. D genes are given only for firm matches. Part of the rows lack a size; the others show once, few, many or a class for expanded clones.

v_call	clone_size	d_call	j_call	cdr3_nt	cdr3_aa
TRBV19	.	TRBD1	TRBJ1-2	TGTGCCAGTAGTATAGACAGGGGGCTCGGCTATGGCTACACCTTC	CASSIDRGLGYGYTF
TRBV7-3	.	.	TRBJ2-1	TGTGCCAGCAGCCCGGGACTTTTCCGCACGTTCTTC	CASSPGLFRTFF
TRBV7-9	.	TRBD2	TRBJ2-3	TGTGCCAGCAGCTTGACCCAAATAGCGGGAGGGCTCTCAGATACGCAGTATTTT	CASSLTQIAGGLSDTQYF
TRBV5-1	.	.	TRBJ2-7	TGCGCCAGCAGTCCCGATAGCTCCTACGAGCAGTACTTC	CASSPDSSYEQYF
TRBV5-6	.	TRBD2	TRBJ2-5	TGTGCCAGCAGCGGCCCCTCCACTAGCGGTCAAGAGACCCAGTACTTC	CASSGPSTSGQETQYF
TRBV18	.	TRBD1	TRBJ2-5	TGTGCCAGCTCACAGAGGACAGGGGCGTTTCGGGAGACCCAGTACTTC	CASSQRTGAFRETQYF
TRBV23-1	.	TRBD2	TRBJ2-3	TGCGCCAGCAGTCCCAATGGGGGTAGCGGGAACCAAGATACGCAGTATTTT	CASSPNGGSGNQDTQYF
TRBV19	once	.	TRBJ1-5	TGTGCCAGTAGACATCAGCCAGGGGGCAATCAGCCCCAGCATTTT	CASRHQPGGNQPQHF
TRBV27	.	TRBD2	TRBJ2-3	TGTGCCAGCGAGTCTAGCGGGACGTCCCATACGCAGTATTTT	CASESSGTSHTQYF
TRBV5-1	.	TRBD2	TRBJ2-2	TGCGCCAGCAGCCATCTAGCGGGAGAGAGCACCGGGGAGCTGTTTTTT	CASSHLAGESTGELFF